Listed below are T cell receptor beta chains from one sample, sequenced in a study of shared clonotypes between healthy human individuals. Method: immunoSEQ multiplex PCR; TCRdb's copy keeps in-frame clones and lacks some. The sample lists about a million clones; roughly 75% were seen once. The sample taken for sequencing was memory CD4+ T cells sorted from blood. The receptors stem from a man younger than 35 in good health. The CDR3 runs from the conserved cysteine through the conserved F or W. The D gene is left open where the match is weak. Size is omitted from some rows. Given values are once, few, many or a class for expanded clones.

j_gene | v_gene | d_gene | abundance | CDR3nt | CDR3aa
TRBJ1-2 | TRBV29-1 | NA | NA | TGCAGCGTTGCGGGCAGGGATGGCTACACCTTC | CSVAGRDGYTF
TRBJ1-2 | TRBV12-5 | TRBD1 | once | TGTGCTAGTGGCCCGAAAGATGAGACAGGGGACTATGGCTACACCTTC | CASGPKDETGDYGYTF
TRBJ2-7 | TRBV15 | NA | NA | TGTGCCACCAGCAGAGACGGGACGGACTTCTACGAGCAGTACTTC | CATSRDGTDFYEQYF
TRBJ2-6 | TRBV7-2 | NA | NA | TGTGCCAGCAGCTTTGGAGCTGGGGCCAACGTCCTGACTTTC | CASSFGAGANVLTF
TRBJ2-2 | TRBV5-6 | NA | NA | TGTGCCAGCAGCTCCCGGGGGCAGCGGTTCACCGGGGAGCTGTTTTTT | CASSSRGQRFTGELFF
TRBJ2-2 | TRBV18 | TRBD2 | NA | TGTGCCAGCTCACCGGGGATCAGCGGGACCATGAACACCGGGGAGCTGTTTTTT | CASSPGISGTMNTGELFF
TRBJ2-5 | TRBV6-5 | TRBD2 | NA | TGTGCCAGCAGCCTACTAGCGGGAGGGGGAGAGACCCAGTACTTC | CASSLLAGGGETQYF
TRBJ2-3 | TRBV30 | NA | NA | TGTGCCTGGAGCGCCGGGACAGATACGCAGTATTTT | CAWSAGTDTQYF
TRBJ2-1 | TRBV6-1 | NA | NA | TGTGCCAGCAGTGAAGGGAGGGGCGGGTACAATGAGCAGTTCTTC | CASSEGRGGYNEQFF
TRBJ2-1 | TRBV28 | TRBD2 | NA | TGTGCCAGCAGTTACACTAGCGGGGGGGCCAATGAGCAGTTCTTC | CASSYTSGGANEQFF
TRBJ2-3 | TRBV5-4 | TRBD2 | NA | TGTGCCAGCAGCTGGCAGTCGGGTTCGGCGGGGGGCTTTACGTCAGATACGCAGTATTTT | CASSWQSGSAGGFTSDTQYF
TRBJ1-5 | TRBV6-6 | NA | NA | TGTGCCAGCAGCCCAACAGGAGCCCATCAGCCCCAGCATTTT | CASSPTGAHQPQHF
TRBJ2-7 | TRBV5-1 | NA | few | TGCGCCAGCAGCTTGGATCGCGAGCAGTACTTC | CASSLDREQYF
TRBJ2-3 | TRBV5-4 | TRBD2 | NA | TGTGCCAGCAGCACCACTAGCGGGGCGAACACAGATACGCAGTATTTT | CASSTTSGANTDTQYF